This TCR beta chain originates from a study of tumor-infiltrating lymphocytes in primary liver carcinoma. Starting from roughly 540 ng of total RNA, TCR beta cDNA was produced with a primer in the constant region. Generation of the TCR beta libraries relied on three nested multiplex PCR rounds using slightly modified ARM-PCR. Primers for the first two PCR rounds were TRBV1-TRBV30 forward primers and a C-beta reverse primer (approximately 10 cycles per round). TCRdb called the multiplex PCR reads again in MiXCR, with one record for every CDR3 protein. The repertoire consists of some 110,000 distinct CDR3 sequences, with 50% to 80% occurring once and the leading ten covering around 8.4%. As concerns this clonotype: One junction end disagrees with the germline gene, perhaps due to a read error.

RNA and DNA were co-extracted from approximately 20-30 mg of unsorted bulk tissue. Patients in the cohort were treatment-naive and living with chronic HBV infection. Germline V gene lookup returns CDR1 MGHRA and CDR2 YSYEKL. This CDR3 region has 14 residues. The sequence derives from a woman between 55 and 75 years old with primary liver carcinoma and hepatitis B virus infection. The chain employs TRBV4-1 and TRBJ2-2; 7 nucleotides match TRBD1. The sequenced material came from liver tumor tissue from sampling region 3. The subset is: tumor region T3, left-lateral pole. The CDR3 loop is CTSSTDRARWELFF. The CDR3 region has the DNA TGCACCAGCAGCACAGACAGGGCTCGCTGGGAGCTGTTTTTT.